This T cell receptor beta chain stems from a study of blood T cell dynamics during melanoma immunotherapy. As for the study in general: First-line therapy was either pembrolizumab or nivolumab with ipilimumab for metastatic melanoma.

Time point given: week 3, after first cycle of checkpoint inhibitor. Generated by immunoSEQ multiplex PCR, the TCRdb table keeps only in-frame clones and is missing some. This repertoire shows over 10,000 clones, about 90% found once; its top ten account for 0.15% to 0.2%. The length of the CDR3 is 13 residues. With 4 bases removed from V and 5 bases from J, the gap between germline ends came to 11 bases. The V gene's germline CDR1 is MDHEN and CDR2 SYDVKM. This specimen consisted of effector memory CD8+ T cells from blood, obtained from a patient treated with checkpoint blockade. The chain combines TRBV28 with TRBJ1-2; D remains ambiguous. The TCR sequence derives from a human donor with melanoma. The CDR3 nucleotides are TGTGCCAGCAGTTCCCTCGCAGAGTATGGCTACACCTTC. It yields the protein CASSSLAEYGYTF.